This T cell receptor (beta chain) was sequenced in a study of CD8+ T cells in alopecia areata. Study at large: A 6-month off-drug phase came after tofacitinib, which had lasted 6 to 18 months. Notes on the study in general: Scalp and blood samples kept many expanded lesional clones throughout tofacitinib. When scalp samples are sequenced, resident alphabeta T cells of normal skin are also captured.

To note about this clone: Antigen unknown.

Following extraction, RNA underwent reverse transcription to cDNA, which served as the sequencing template. Generated by immunoSEQ multiplex PCR, the TCRdb table keeps only in-frame clones and is missing some. Altogether some 58,000 clones are present, 46% being singletons, with the ten largest covering about a fifth. This CDR3 has 14 amino acids. Trimming cost V 5 bases and J 4 bases, with 14 bases left between them. In germline, CDR1 is SEHNR, CDR2 FQNEAQ (reference sequence). Treatment in this sample: oral pan-JAK inhibitor, 5-10 mg twice daily. Sorting of PBMCs yielded the CD4+ and CD8+ T cells. The source material was CD8+ T cells sorted from blood, sampled at approximately week 37, from a patient treated with tofacitinib. V and J are TRBV7-9 and TRBJ1-2; tentatively, D is TRBD1 (5 bases). This TCR came from a human donor with alopecia areata. CDR3 loop: CASSPGGSVYGYTF. CDR3 nucleotides: TGTGCCAGCAGCCCCGGGGGGTCGGTCTATGGCTACACCTTC.